The 19 T cell receptor beta chains given below trace back to one sample, sequenced in a study of blood T cells in healthy people across ages (dated by TCRdb to the mid-2010s). Libraries were prepared through 5' RACE. TCRdb names Illumina HiSeq 2500 as the instrument used. The second PCR ran for about 6 to 12 cycles and used a J-beta primer mix along with a sample-barcoded 5' primer. In-frame beta chains were kept once TCRdb had trimmed the public reads at Q25 with fastp and called clones with MiXCR. Every CDR3 protein is listed once, alongside the most common genes and DNA of its rows. In this sample the table shows 780,000 or so distinct CDR3 sequences, less than 70% of which occur a single time. The biggest ten clones account for about 42% of the sample. The sequencing sample was made of blood. These receptors all come from a man older than 75 in good health.

This clonotype turned up a few times. V is TRBV28 and J is TRBJ1-2, with TRBD1 matching over 7 bases. The ends lost 6 bases at V and 4 bases at J; junction bases unmatched: 5. The length of the CDR3 is 13 residues. Germline V lookup: CDR1 MDHEN, CDR2 SYDVKM. The CDR3 nucleotides read TGTGCCAGCAGACAGGGGCCGGGCTATGGCTACACCTTC. Translated, it gives CASRQGPGYGYTF.

This clonotype has only a few counts. The V and J genes are TRBV25-1 and TRBJ1-2, with D hard to call. The CDR3 sequence is 15 residues long. V lost 3 bases and J 0 bases, leaving 11 bases between the germline ends. Germline CDR1 and CDR2: MGHDK and SYGVNS. The CDR3 sequence: CASSDRAGTNYGYTF. Here the CDR3 DNA reads TGTGCCAGCAGTGATCGGGCGGGGACTAACTATGGCTACACCTTC.

The chain has TRBV24-1 and TRBJ2-1, with unresolved D. Trimming took off 7 bases at V and 7 bases at J, with 7 bases between the two ends. The germline V gene encodes CDR1 KGHDR and CDR2 SFDVKD. The CDR3 covers 11 residues. The chain's CDR3 is CATSSSNEQFF. CDR3 nucleotide sequence: TGTGCCACCAGCTCGTCAAATGAGCAGTTCTTC.

This rearrangement joins TRBV27 to TRBJ2-1; 9 bases line up with TRBD2. V was pared by 2 bases and J by 4 bases, with 6 bases of the junction left unmatched. CDR1 is MNHEY, CDR2 SMNVEV, per germline (reference sequence). The CDR3 covers 16 residues. The CDR3 DNA follows: TGTGCCAGCAGTTTAGGGAGACTAGCGGATTACAATGAGCAGTTCTTC. Its protein is CASSLGRLADYNEQFF.

V usage is TRBV5-5 and J usage is TRBJ2-4, with D possibly matching TRBD2 (6 bases). The J call is uncertain, as TRBJ2-7 better fits the DNA end. The germline V gene encodes CDR1 SGHKS and CDR2 YYEKEE (reference sequence). The CDR3 covers 14 residues. CDR3 sequence: CASSPEGYNYEQYF. As DNA, the CDR3 is TGTGCCAGCAGCCCGGAGGGGTATAACTACGAGCAGTACTTC.

This clonotype was seen a few times. The chain employs TRBV28 and TRBJ2-7, with a tentative D call TRBD2 (7 bases). The CDR3 totals 14 residues. Trimming took off 8 bases at V and 3 bases at J, with 17 bases between the two ends. CDR1 and CDR2 from the germline V gene are MDHEN and SYDVKM. The CDR3 DNA follows: TGTGCCAGCTCCTTCGGGGGGCCAGTCTACGAGCAGTACTTC. It encodes CASSFGGPVYEQYF.

The V and J genes are TRBV20-1 and TRBJ2-3, with 11 bases identical to TRBD2. Germline V gene lookup returns CDR1 DFQATT and CDR2 SNEGSKA (reference sequence). The V segment lost 6 bases and the J segment 0 bases; nucleotides outside the gene matches: 5. The CDR3 loop spans 15 amino acids. CDR3 sequence reads: CSAQTSGSSTDTQYF. In nucleotides, the CDR3 is TGCAGTGCACAAACTAGCGGGAGTAGCACAGATACGCAGTATTTT.

This clonotype was counted once. The chain employs TRBV7-9 and TRBJ2-7, with D tentatively TRBD2 (6 bases). The germline V gene has CDR1 SEHNR and CDR2 FQNEAQ (reference sequence). The CDR3 is made up of 16 amino acids. V lost 3 bases and J lost 0, with 15 bases in between. CDR3 in amino acids: CASSFGKGGGSYEQYF. CDR3 in DNA: TGTGCCAGCAGCTTTGGAAAGGGAGGAGGCTCCTACGAGCAGTACTTC.

V gene TRBV12-3 or TRBV12-4 combines with J gene TRBJ2-5; D ambiguous. V dropped 6 bases and J dropped 2 bases, with 13 bases sitting between them. This CDR3 is built from 14 residues. The CDR3 loop reads CASSPAAVQETQYF. Here the CDR3 DNA reads TGTGCCAGCAGCCCGGCGGCGGTACAAGAGACCCAGTACTTC.

The chain employs TRBV28 and TRBJ2-7, with 7 bases identical to TRBD1. CDR3 size: 14 residues. Germline CDR1 reads MDHEN; CDR2 reads SYDVKM. With 5 bases clipped from V and 3 bases from J, the junction kept 7 bases outside the gene matches. CDR3 protein: CASSRHRGYYEQYF. The CDR3 DNA sequence: TGTGCCAGCAGTCGTCACAGGGGATACTACGAGCAGTACTTC.

This clonotype came up a few times. The chain is built from TRBV20-1 and TRBJ2-7; D is perhaps TRBD1 or TRBD2 (5 bases each). Trimming shortened V by 1 base and J by 6 bases, and 19 bases separated the two germline ends. The CDR3 spans 15 residues. From germline, CDR1 is DFQATT and CDR2 SNEGSKA (reference sequence). CDR3 in DNA: TGCAGTGCTAGAGCCGGGACCGACCTGTCCAGCGAGCAGTACTTC. Its translation: CSARAGTDLSSEQYF.

The V gene is TRBV20-1, the J gene TRBJ2-3, with D hard to call. The germline V gene encodes CDR1 DFQATT and CDR2 SNEGSKA (reference sequence). The CDR3 sequence is 11 residues long. V was pared by 5 bases and J by 5 bases, with 8 bases between. CDR3 DNA: TGCAGTGCTCCCCACGGAGATACGCAGTATTTT. Translating it yields CSAPHGDTQYF.

The chain combines TRBV25-1 with TRBJ1-4; 7 bases are shared with TRBD1. After removal of 4 bases from V and 3 bases from J, the junction contained 8 bases not matched to a gene. CDR1 is MGHDK and CDR2 is SYGVNS in the germline V gene. This CDR3 has 16 residues. For the CDR3, the DNA is TGTGCCAGCAGTGGACGTACAGGGGCCGCTAATGAAAAACTGTTTTTT. It is translated as CASSGRTGAANEKLFF.

V usage is TRBV6-2 or TRBV6-3 and J usage is TRBJ2-7; the D call may be TRBD1 or TRBD2 (5 bases each). The CDR3 is 14 residues long. Trimming took 2 bases from V and 10 from J, leaving 18 bases between them. Germline values: CDR1 MNHEY, CDR2 SVGEGT. The CDR3 nucleotides read TGTGCCAGCAGTTACGGGGACGGAGTGGGGAGCCAGTACTTC. This codes for CASSYGDGVGSQYF.

This clonotype showed up just a few times. This chain links TRBV11-2 with TRBJ1-2; no reliable D call. V gave up 1 base and J gave up 8 bases, with 14 bases separating them. CDR3 length: 14 residues. The germline V gene encodes CDR1 SGHAT and CDR2 FQNNGV. The CDR3 DNA follows: TGTGCCAGCAGCTTAGCTTTACCGGTGGAAGGCTACACCTTC. As protein: CASSLALPVEGYTF.

This clonotype came up many times. The V and J genes are TRBV6-5 and TRBJ2-5; 10 nucleotides agree with TRBD2. This CDR3 has 14 residues. Germline values: CDR1 MNHEY, CDR2 SVGAGI. V lost 6 bases and J lost 2; bases outside the gene matches: 3. The CDR3 DNA reads TGTGCCAGCAGCTGGACTAGCGGTCAAGAGACCCAGTACTTC. Encoded protein: CASSWTSGQETQYF.

The rearrangement joins TRBV24-1 to TRBJ1-2, with D possibly matching TRBD1 (5 bases). There are 13 residues in the CDR3. CDR1 is KGHDR and CDR2 is SFDVKD in the germline V gene. The V and J ends lost 6 bases and 8 bases respectively, with 15 bases between them. The CDR3 here is CATSRDLWGGYTF. For the CDR3, the DNA is TGTGCCACCAGTCGGGATCTCTGGGGGGGCTACACCTTC.

This clonotype has only a few counts. The genes are TRBV27 and TRBJ1-2, with 7 bases that match TRBD1. The CDR3 is made up of 14 amino acids. Losses at the gene ends were 6 bases for V and 8 bases for J; bases not matched to a gene: 12. Germline V gene lookup returns CDR1 MNHEY and CDR2 SMNVEV (reference sequence). The CDR3 DNA is TGTGCCAGCAGACCGACAGGGAGCGTTAACGGCTACACCTTC. This translates into CASRPTGSVNGYTF.

This clonotype was seen once. The V gene is TRBV9, the J gene TRBJ2-2; 9 bases agree with TRBD2. Germline lookup yields CDR1 SGDLS and CDR2 YYNGEE. V gave up 0 bases and J gave up 5 bases; unmatched junction bases: 2. The CDR3 contains 15 residues. For the CDR3, the DNA is TGTGCCAGCAGCGTAGTTACTAGCGGGACCGGGGAGCTGTTTTTT. It translates to CASSVVTSGTGELFF.